The 5 T cell receptor beta chains presented below share a single source sample, sequenced in a study of CD8+ T cells in alopecia areata. Treatment described: oral pan-JAK inhibitor, 5-10 mg twice daily. As the sequencing template, cDNA was produced by extracting RNA and reverse transcribing it. Measured with immunoSEQ multiplex PCR; TCRdb has only the in-frame clones, and not every one. In the table there are fewer than 250,000 clones, roughly two fifths of which are singletons. This specimen consisted of CD4+ T cells sorted from blood, obtained at approximately week 31, from a patient treated with tofacitinib. These TCRs come from a human donor with alopecia areata.

V is TRBV30 and J is TRBJ1-2; 8 nucleotides align to TRBD1. The CDR3 sequence is 14 residues long. Germline V gives CDR1 GTSNPN, CDR2 SVGIG (reference sequence). J gave up 6 bases and V 7 bases, and 13 bases lay outside the gene matches. CDR3 amino acids: CASQDRVPGHGYTF. DNA for the CDR3: TGTGCCTCCCAGGACAGGGTCCCTGGGCATGGCTACACCTTC.

The V call is TRBV14, the J call TRBJ1-6; D is unclear. Germline-derived CDR1 and CDR2 are SGHDN and FVKESK. V lost 2 bases, J lost 8 bases, and 7 bases lay in between. The CDR3 covers 13 residues. This CDR3 reads CASSQQYDSPLHF. In nucleotides, the CDR3 is TGTGCCAGCAGCCAACAATACGATTCACCCCTCCACTTT. Looking up the rest from reference TRBV14 and TRBJ1-6 gives the full variable domain: EAGVTQFPSHSVIEKGQTVTLRCDPISGHDNLYWYRRVMGKEIKFLLHFVKESKQDESGMPNNRFLAERTGGTYSTLKVQPAELEDSGVYFCASSQQYDSPLHFGNGTRLTVT.

The chain couples TRBV6-1 to TRBJ2-5; D is undetermined. There are 14 residues in the CDR3. Germline CDR1 reads MNHNS; CDR2 reads SASEGT. V was cut by 4 bases and J by 0 bases, with 9 bases left in between. CDR3 residues: CASSGGAYQETQYF. The CDR3 bases are TGTGCCAGCAGTGGCGGAGCATACCAAGAGACCCAGTACTTC.

This chain uses TRBV19 with TRBJ2-4; TRBD1 aligns across 7 bases. Germline V lookup: CDR1 LNHDA, CDR2 SQIVND (reference sequence). The CDR3 has 15 amino acids. Trimming removed 0 bases from V and 7 bases from J; junction bases left unmatched: 6. The CDR3 DNA is TGTGCCAGTAGTATAGATCGACAGGGCGGGAACATTCAGTACTTC. It encodes CASSIDRQGGNIQYF.

V usage is TRBV4-2 and J usage is TRBJ1-1; D unclear. The CDR3 consists of 16 residues. Germline assignment: CDR1 LGHNA and CDR2 YNFKEQ. V gave up 5 bases and J gave up 2 bases, with 18 bases separating them. CDR3: CASSVSSTNTNTEAFF. In DNA form, the CDR3 reads TGTGCCAGCAGCGTATCGAGCACAAACACCAACACTGAAGCTTTCTTT.